The 13 T cell receptor beta chains presented below share a single source sample, sequenced in a study of tumor and adjacent non-tumor tissue in lung cancer. RNA was extracted from bulk tissue without any cell sorting. The library came from three nested PCR rounds adapted from ARM-PCR protocols. MiXCR, run by TCRdb on the multiplex PCR reads, gives a single entry per CDR3 protein. The sample has 85,000 to 100,000 distinct CDR3 sequences; approximately 70% are singletons. The source material was lung tumor tissue. The receptor set was obtained from a man in his sixties with non-small cell lung cancer.

The chain combines TRBV11-1 with TRBJ2-7; no firm D call. This CDR3 has 13 amino acids. Germline V gene data show CDR1 as SGHAT and CDR2 as FQDESV (reference sequence). V was clipped by 8 bases and J by 1 base, with 12 bases between them. This CDR3 reads CASGSRESYEQYF. CDR3 DNA sequence: TGTGCCAGCGGCAGTAGAGAGTCCTACGAGCAGTACTTC. Full variable domain (rest looked up from reference TRBV11-1 and TRBJ2-7): EAEVAQSPRYKITEKSQAVAFWCDPISGHATLYWYRQILGQGPELLVQFQDESVVDDSQLPKDRFSAERLKGVDSTLKIQPAELGDSAMYLCASGSRESYEQYFGPGTRLTVT.

A word on this clonotype: The junction departs from germline at one end; a sequencing error may be responsible. This chain uses TRBV11-2 with TRBJ2-1, with D possibly matching TRBD2 (6 bases). There are 15 residues in the CDR3. Per germline, CDR1 SGHAT and CDR2 FQNNGV. The CDR3, as DNA: TGTGTCAGCAGCCCGGACCGGGGGATGAGGGATGAGCAGTTATTC. This codes for CVSSPDRGMRDEQLF.

The gene calls are TRBV29-1 and TRBJ2-1; D not resolved. The CDR3 consists of 15 residues. Germline V lookup: CDR1 SQVTM, CDR2 ANQGSEA. Trimming took 1 base from V and 16 from J, leaving 26 bases between them. The CDR3 nucleotides are TGCAGCGTTGAAGGTAGTCACAACTCCTACAATGAGCTTTTCTTC. Translation: CSVEGSHNSYNELFF.

This clonotype was counted between two and nine times. The chain joins TRBV24-1 to TRBJ2-1; possibly TRBD2 for D (5 bases). The CDR3 length is 15 residues. The V end lost 3 bases, the J end lost 3 bases, and 11 bases lay between the germline ends. Germline V CDR1 and CDR2: KGHDR, SFDVKD. The CDR3 is CATSDPRRSYNEQFF. CDR3 bases: TGTGCCACCAGTGATCCGCGGAGGAGCTACAATGAGCAGTTCTTC.

About this clonotype itself: The junction departs from germline at one end; a sequencing error may be responsible. The chain employs TRBV6-1 and TRBJ2-3, with 8 bases identical to TRBD1. This CDR3 has 16 amino acids. CDR1 and CDR2 from the germline V gene are MNHNS and SASEGT. Here the CDR3 reads CASSARTGTSTDTLYF. CDR3 in DNA: TGTGCCAGCAGTGCCCGGACAGGGACCAGCACAGATACGCTGTATTTT.

Worth noting for this clonotype: No conserved phenylalanine or tryptophan is present at the end of the CDR3, so a read error is the likely explanation. The chain is built from TRBV20-1 and TRBJ1-6, with D maybe TRBD1 (6 bases). The CDR3 is made up of 16 amino acids. Germline V gene data show CDR1 as DFQATT and CDR2 as SNEGSKA (reference sequence). Trimming cost V 5 bases and J 0 bases, with 14 bases left between them. The CDR3: CSARDTESSYNSPLHV. The CDR3 bases are TGCAGTGCTCGGGACACAGAAAGCTCCTATAATTCACCCCTCCACGTT.

This sequence joins TRBV10-3 and TRBJ1-6; TRBD1 agrees at 8 bases. Germline V gene sequence: CDR1 ENHRY, CDR2 SYGVKD. The J segment lost 11 bases and the V segment lost 4 bases, leaving 13 bases of the junction unmatched. CDR3 length: 16 amino acids. The CDR3: CAISGSPQGARPPLHF. The CDR3 DNA reads as TGTGCCATCAGTGGGTCCCCTCAGGGGGCAAGGCCACCCCTCCACTTT.

As to this clonotype: The junction and the germline gene differ at one end; a read error may be behind it. This chain links TRBV11-1 with TRBJ2-1, with D possibly matching TRBD2 (6 bases). Germline CDR1 and CDR2: SGHAT and FQDESV (reference sequence). CDR3 length equals 14 residues. The CDR3 sequence is CVSSFIGRQDEQFF. The CDR3 bases are TGTGTCAGCAGTTTTATCGGGAGACAAGATGAGCAGTTCTTC.

Worth noting for this clonotype: This may come from a read error, since a much larger clone is one base off. The V call is TRBV7-9, the J call TRBJ2-1; no clear D. There are 14 residues in the CDR3. Germline values: CDR1 SEHNR, CDR2 FQNEAQ (reference sequence). V was clipped by 5 bases and J by 0 bases, with 8 bases between them. The CDR3 DNA follows: TGTGCCAGCAGCGCTGTGAGCTCCTACAATGAGCAGTTCTTC. Translation: CASSAVSSYNEQFF.

This clonotype appeared many times. The chain employs TRBV28 and TRBJ1-4; D perhaps matches TRBD1 (6 bases). Trimming pared 3 bases from V and 6 bases from J, leaving 8 bases between. This CDR3 has 13 residues. Germline V gene sequence: CDR1 MDHEN, CDR2 SYDVKM. The CDR3 here is CASSLSGDEKLFF. The CDR3 DNA reads TGTGCCAGCAGTTTGTCAGGGGATGAAAAACTGTTTTTT.

At least ten counts were recorded for this clonotype. V usage is TRBV4-1 and J usage is TRBJ2-5, with D unresolved. The V gene lost 0 bases and the J gene lost 7 bases, with 6 bases spanning the gap. CDR1 is MGHRA and CDR2 is YSYEKL in the germline V gene. The CDR3 totals 12 residues. DNA of the CDR3: TGCGCCAGCAGCCAAGAACGGAGGACCCAGTACTTC. Its protein is CASSQERRTQYF.

About this clonotype itself: A much larger clone differs by one base, so this may be a read error. The chain couples TRBV28 to TRBJ1-5; D possibly corresponds to TRBD1 (6 bases). This CDR3 spans 20 amino acids. V was pared by 7 bases and J by 6 bases, with 34 bases between. Germline V gene sequence: CDR1 MDHEN, CDR2 SYDVKM. CDR3 in amino acids: CASTERGFGQGARLGQPQHF. The CDR3 DNA follows: TGTGCCAGCACCGAAAGGGGGTTCGGACAAGGGGCACGTCTAGGTCAGCCCCAGCATTTT.

This clonotype was found a few times. Given a much more abundant clone one base away, this may be a read error. V usage is TRBV5-6 and J usage is TRBJ2-3, with no clear D. The CDR3 loop spans 12 amino acids. Trimming removed 6 bases at V and 2 bases at J, with 7 bases between. The germline gives CDR1 SGHDT, CDR2 YYEEEE. The CDR3 sequence is CASIGNTDTQYF. The CDR3, as DNA: TGTGCCAGCATCGGTAACACAGATACGCAGTATTTT.